A selection of T cell receptor beta chains follows, all from one sample in a study of human versus mouse CDR3 diversity and MHC coevolution. Profiling relied on immunoSEQ multiplex PCR, and the TCRdb table lists in-frame clones only, not all of them. The table has fewer than 80,000 clones, about 90% seen once. The sample was naive CD4+ T cells from blood. These receptors were obtained from a person between 25 and 70 years old in good health. CDR3s include the opening cysteine and the closing phenylalanine or tryptophan. Each record gives: J gene, D gene, clone size, V gene, CDR3 DNA, CDR3 protein. A D gene is named only where the DNA matches it firmly. Clone size is stated in some rows and not others, as once, few, many or a class when expanded.

j_gene: TRBJ2-1; d_gene: .; abundance: once; v_gene: TRBV18; CDR3nt: TGTGCCAGCTCACCACCAAGAGTAGTAGCAGAGAATGAGCAGTTCTTC; CDR3aa: CASSPPRVVAENEQFF
j_gene: TRBJ1-1; d_gene: .; abundance: .; v_gene: TRBV19; CDR3nt: TGTGCCAGTAGTATACAGGGGCTAGTGGAAACTGAAGCTTTCTTT; CDR3aa: CASSIQGLVETEAFF
j_gene: TRBJ1-5; d_gene: TRBD1; abundance: .; v_gene: TRBV27; CDR3nt: TGTGCCAGCAGTAACTACAGGGGGCCTTATAGCAATCAGCCCCAGCATTTT; CDR3aa: CASSNYRGPYSNQPQHF
j_gene: TRBJ1-4; d_gene: .; abundance: .; v_gene: TRBV15; CDR3nt: TGTGCCACCAGCAGAGAGGGAGGGGAAAAACTGTTTTTT; CDR3aa: CATSREGGEKLFF
j_gene: TRBJ2-7; d_gene: .; abundance: once; v_gene: TRBV5-4; CDR3nt: TGTGCCAGCAGCTCCGCTTTGGGACAAAGCTACGAGCAGTACTTC; CDR3aa: CASSSALGQSYEQYF
j_gene: TRBJ2-7; d_gene: .; abundance: .; v_gene: TRBV18; CDR3nt: TGTGCCAGCTCACCAGTTCCAGCGAACGACCCCTACGAGCAGTACTTC; CDR3aa: CASSPVPANDPYEQYF
j_gene: TRBJ2-1; d_gene: .; abundance: .; v_gene: TRBV11-2; CDR3nt: TGTGCCAGCAGCTTATACCAGGGGATGGGCAATGAGCAGTTCTTC; CDR3aa: CASSLYQGMGNEQFF
j_gene: TRBJ2-2; d_gene: TRBD2; abundance: .; v_gene: TRBV10-1; CDR3nt: TGCGCCAGCAGCCGACTAGCGGGAGTTACCGGGGAGCTGTTTTTT; CDR3aa: CASSRLAGVTGELFF
j_gene: TRBJ1-1; d_gene: .; abundance: .; v_gene: TRBV5-6; CDR3nt: TGTGCCAGCAGCCGATACCGGGTTAACACTGAAGCTTTCTTT; CDR3aa: CASSRYRVNTEAFF
j_gene: TRBJ2-4; d_gene: TRBD2; abundance: .; v_gene: TRBV27; CDR3nt: TGTGCCAGCAGTCTCCGGGGGGGGCAGAACATTCAGTACTTC; CDR3aa: CASSLRGGQNIQYF
j_gene: TRBJ2-1; d_gene: .; abundance: .; v_gene: TRBV18; CDR3nt: TGTGCCAGCTCACCACGTCAATCGAACCTATACAATGAGCAGTTCTTC; CDR3aa: CASSPRQSNLYNEQFF
j_gene: TRBJ2-7; d_gene: TRBD2; abundance: .; v_gene: TRBV15; CDR3nt: TGTGCCACCAGCAGGACGGGACTAGATATCTACGAGCAGTACTTC; CDR3aa: CATSRTGLDIYEQYF